The T cell receptor beta chain under discussion was sequenced for a study of early T cells in non-severe SARS-CoV-2 infection. Overall study: Bulk RNA isolated from unsorted whole blood underwent sequencing; chains were not paired.

The germline gives CDR1 DFQATT, CDR2 SNEGSKA (reference sequence). The CDR3 has 15 amino acids. The V gene end was trimmed by 6 bases and the J gene end by 9 bases; junction bases not matched to a gene: 14. Each CDR3 protein is one row after TCRdb ran MiXCR on the 5' RACE reads. The sample includes 50,000 to 80,000 distinct CDR3 sequences, approximately 9.2% of them seen just once. The TCR originated in an adult who was a healthcare worker with PCR-confirmed SARS-CoV-2 infection or an uninfected control (not recorded which). The chain couples TRBV20-1 to TRBJ2-1, with 10 bases fitting TRBD2. This material consisted of whole blood, taken at baseline. CDR3 amino acids: CSAATASGSIGEQFF. Here the CDR3 DNA reads TGCAGTGCCGCGACGGCTAGCGGGAGTATTGGTGAGCAGTTCTTC.